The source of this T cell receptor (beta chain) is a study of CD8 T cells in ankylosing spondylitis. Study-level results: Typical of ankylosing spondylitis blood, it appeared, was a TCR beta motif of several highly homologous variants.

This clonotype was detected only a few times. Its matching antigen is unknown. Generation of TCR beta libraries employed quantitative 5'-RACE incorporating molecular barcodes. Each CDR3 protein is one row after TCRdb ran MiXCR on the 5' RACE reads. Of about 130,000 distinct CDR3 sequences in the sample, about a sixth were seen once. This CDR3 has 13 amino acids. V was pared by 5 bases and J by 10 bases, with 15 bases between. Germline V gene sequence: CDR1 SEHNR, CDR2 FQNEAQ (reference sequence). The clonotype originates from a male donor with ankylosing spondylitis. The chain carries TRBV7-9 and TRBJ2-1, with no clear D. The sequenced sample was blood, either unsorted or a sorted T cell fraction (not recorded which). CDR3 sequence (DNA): TGTGCCAGCAGCCCCCCCCCTCAGCCGGAGCAGTTCTTC. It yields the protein CASSPPPQPEQFF.